This T cell receptor (beta chain) was identified in a study of blood T cell repertoires in COVID-19. Study context: Two negative PCRs, clearance, or symptom resolution characterized the recovered Cohort 3 donors. Samples came from the United States, Italy and Spain, spanning acute and convalescent COVID-19. T cells, B-cell-depleted T cells, or PBMCs provided the cDNA or gDNA that served as material.

In the original analysis: Reference gene primer amplification gave nucleated cell count estimates. Produced via immunoSEQ multiplex PCR; TCRdb's table is partial and in-frame only. That table is the source of V, J and clone size, and D and trimming were worked out from the DNA. The sample gives a few hundred thousand clones, about 90% of which show up once; roughly 1.9% is in the top ten. CDR1 SGHDT and CDR2 YYEEEE come from the germline V gene. V lost 3 bases and J lost 8, with 20 bases in between. The CDR3 totals 16 residues. The J gene is TRBJ2-2, the V gene TRBV5-6, with a possible D match to TRBD1 (6 bases). The sequencing sample was made of PBMCs or T cells enriched from blood (not recorded which). The sequence derives from a man aged 40-55 years in a cohort exposed to, infected with or recovered from COVID-19 (not recorded which). The CDR3 sequence is CASSSRGTFATGELFF. The CDR3, as DNA: TGTGCCAGCAGCTCCAGAGGGACATTCGCGACTGGGGAGCTGTTTTTT.